Listed below are T cell receptor beta chains from one sample, sequenced in a study of T cells in Graves' hyperthyroidism and ophthalmopathy. MiXCR was run by TCRdb on the multiplex PCR reads, yielding one entry per CDR3 protein. The sample holds 500,000 to 750,000 distinct CDR3 sequences, 46% seen once. Sequencing was performed on peripheral blood or thyroid tissue (not recorded which). These receptors all stem from a young woman with Graves' hyperthyroidism. CDR3s leave out the opening cysteine and the closing phenylalanine or tryptophan. Each record gives: J gene, V gene, CDR3 protein.

TRBJ2-2 TRBV5-4 ASKGDNTGELF
TRBJ2-7 TRBV7-2 ASSLVGTVAYEQY
TRBJ1-5 TRBV4-1 ASSQEPGYNQPQH
TRBJ1-2 TRBV29-1 SVQGQGSHGYT
TRBJ1-2 TRBV20-1 SARGHAGGYT
TRBJ2-7 TRBV24-1 ARDARDIQSYEQY
TRBJ1-4 TRBV6-1 ASSQGNEKLF
TRBJ1-1 TRBV11-1 ASSFGGSPEAF
TRBJ1-1 TRBV6-6 ASKQGDTEAF
TRBJ2-1 TRBV19 ASSIPAGGSYNEQF
TRBJ1-6 TRBV27 ASSLIGRVHSPLH
TRBJ2-7 TRBV2 ASSELAGKQY
TRBJ2-7 TRBV9 ASSVPYERETYNEQY
TRBJ2-7 TRBV9 ASSGGQGTYEQY
TRBJ1-5 TRBV20-1 SATSGEQPQH
TRBJ2-6 TRBV6-5 ASSTWTGANVLT
TRBJ2-7 TRBV20-1 SASVRAGGPNYEQY
TRBJ2-6 TRBV29-1 SVEVNGANVLT
TRBJ2-1 TRBV20-1 SAREMRSGKSSYNEQF
TRBJ2-1 TRBV29-1 SVYKSLAGGPNEQF
TRBJ2-5 TRBV20-1 SARVQAQY
TRBJ1-4 TRBV9 ATDAGTGKEKLF
TRBJ2-5 TRBV9 ASSVAGARGDQY
TRBJ1-3 TRBV5-1 ASSLPPPGKEDFGNTIY
TRBJ2-7 TRBV5-4 ASSLPAQGQY
TRBJ2-3 TRBV5-1 ASSLGGPGPTDTQY
TRBJ2-2 TRBV18 ASSGGVNTGELF
TRBJ1-1 TRBV12-5 ASSHRDGNTEAF
TRBJ2-7 TRBV5-1 ASSARGAAYEQY
TRBJ1-2 TRBV5-1 ASSLAPRDRDDGYT
TRBJ1-2 TRBV19 ASIRGQEAGYGYT
TRBJ1-5 TRBV7-3 ASSLHGNQPQH
TRBJ2-3 TRBV20-1 SPDTQY
TRBJ1-2 TRBV5-6 AAARDYYGYT
TRBJ1-2 TRBV19 ASSLSTNYGYT
TRBJ2-1 TRBV7-3 ASITSGSYEQF
TRBJ1-1 TRBV19 ASSQGRNTEVF
TRBJ2-5 TRBV4-3 ASSRTGGVGETQY
TRBJ2-5 TRBV27 ASCRDANLETQY
TRBJ2-2 TRBV6-2/TRBV6-3 ASSYPTGAENTGELF
TRBJ1-1 TRBV10-3 AISDRVGSTEAF
TRBJ1-2 TRBV10-3 AISDNIKGTEGYGYT
TRBJ1-4 TRBV7-9 ASSRSGQINEKLF
TRBJ2-7 TRBV7-2 ASSLGTSGRDYEQY
TRBJ2-6 TRBV19 ASSIMDSGANVLT